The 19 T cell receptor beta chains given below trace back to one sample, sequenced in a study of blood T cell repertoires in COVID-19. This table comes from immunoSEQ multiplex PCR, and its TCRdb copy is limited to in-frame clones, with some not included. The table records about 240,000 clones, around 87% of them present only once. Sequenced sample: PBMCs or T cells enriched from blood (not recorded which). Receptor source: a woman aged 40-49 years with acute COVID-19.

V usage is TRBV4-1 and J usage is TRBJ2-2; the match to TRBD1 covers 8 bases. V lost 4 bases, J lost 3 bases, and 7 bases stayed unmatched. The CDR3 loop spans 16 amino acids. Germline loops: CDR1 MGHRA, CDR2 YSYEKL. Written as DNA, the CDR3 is TGCGCCAGCAGCCTCCCGGACAGGGCTGACACCGGGGAGCTGTTTTTT. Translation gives CASSLPDRADTGELFF.

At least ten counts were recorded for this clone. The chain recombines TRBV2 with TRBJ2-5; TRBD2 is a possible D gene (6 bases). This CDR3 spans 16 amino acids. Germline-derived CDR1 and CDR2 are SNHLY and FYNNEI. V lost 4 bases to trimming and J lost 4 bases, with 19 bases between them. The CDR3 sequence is CASSARRDGRRETQYF. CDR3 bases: TGTGCCAGCAGTGCCCGGAGGGACGGAAGAAGAGAGACCCAGTACTTC.

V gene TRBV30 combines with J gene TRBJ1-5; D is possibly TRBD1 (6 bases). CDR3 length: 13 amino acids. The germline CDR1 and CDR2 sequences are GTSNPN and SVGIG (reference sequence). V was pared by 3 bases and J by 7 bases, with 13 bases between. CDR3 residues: CAWSGQIDQPQHF. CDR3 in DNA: TGTGCCTGGAGCGGACAGATTGACCAGCCCCAGCATTTT.

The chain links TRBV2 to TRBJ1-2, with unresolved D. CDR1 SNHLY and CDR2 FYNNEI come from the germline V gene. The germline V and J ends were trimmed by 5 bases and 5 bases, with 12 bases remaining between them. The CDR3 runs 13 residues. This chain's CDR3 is CASSTNELYGYTF. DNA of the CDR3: TGTGCCAGCAGTACCAATGAGTTGTATGGCTACACCTTC.

This chain's CDR3 is CASSAGTSGRASYNEQFF. CDR3 nucleotides: TGTGCCAGCAGCGCCGGGACTAGCGGGAGGGCTTCCTACAATGAGCAGTTCTTC. This chain links TRBV11-3 with TRBJ2-1; the match to TRBD2 covers 16 bases. V lost 5 bases, J lost 1 base, and 5 bases stayed unmatched. The CDR3 length is 18 residues. Germline values: CDR1 SGHNT, CDR2 YENEEA.

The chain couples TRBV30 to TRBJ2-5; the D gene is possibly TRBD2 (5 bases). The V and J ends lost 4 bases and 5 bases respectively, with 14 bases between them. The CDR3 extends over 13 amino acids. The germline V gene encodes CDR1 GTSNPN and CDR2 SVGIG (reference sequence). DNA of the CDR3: TGTGCCTGGATTCGGACCCCGGGGGAGACCCAGTACTTC. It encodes CAWIRTPGETQYF.

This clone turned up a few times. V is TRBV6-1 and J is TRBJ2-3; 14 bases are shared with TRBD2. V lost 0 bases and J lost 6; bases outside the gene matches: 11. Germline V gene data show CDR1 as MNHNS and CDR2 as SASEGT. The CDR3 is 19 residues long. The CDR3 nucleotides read TGTGCCAGCAGTGAAGCGCATTTGGGACTAGCGGGAGCAGCGGATACGCAGTATTTT. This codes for CASSEAHLGLAGAADTQYF.

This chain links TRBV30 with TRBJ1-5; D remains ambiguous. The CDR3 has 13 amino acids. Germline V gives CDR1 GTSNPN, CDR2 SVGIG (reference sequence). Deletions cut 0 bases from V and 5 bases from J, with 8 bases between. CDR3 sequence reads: CAWSVRSYQPQHF. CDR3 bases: TGTGCCTGGAGTGTACGGAGTTATCAGCCCCAGCATTTT.

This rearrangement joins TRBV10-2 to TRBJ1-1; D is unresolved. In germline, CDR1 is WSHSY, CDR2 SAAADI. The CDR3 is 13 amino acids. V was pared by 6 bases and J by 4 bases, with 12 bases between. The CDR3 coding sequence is TGCGCCAGCAGAGACCCCGGGGTCACTGAAGCTTTCTTT. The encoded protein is CASRDPGVTEAFF.

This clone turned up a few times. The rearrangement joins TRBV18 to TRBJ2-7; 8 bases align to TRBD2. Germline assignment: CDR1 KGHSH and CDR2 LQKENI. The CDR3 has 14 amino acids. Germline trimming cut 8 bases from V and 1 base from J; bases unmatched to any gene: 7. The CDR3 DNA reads TGTGCCAGCGCAACGACTAGCGAGTCCTACGAGCAGTACTTC. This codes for CASATTSESYEQYF.

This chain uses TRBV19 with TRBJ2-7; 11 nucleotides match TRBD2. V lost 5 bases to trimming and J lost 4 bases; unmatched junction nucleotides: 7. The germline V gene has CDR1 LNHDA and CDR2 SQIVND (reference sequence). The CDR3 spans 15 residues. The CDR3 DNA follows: TGTGCCAGTAGTCTACTAGCGGGAGTAAGATACGAGCAGTACTTC. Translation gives CASSLLAGVRYEQYF.

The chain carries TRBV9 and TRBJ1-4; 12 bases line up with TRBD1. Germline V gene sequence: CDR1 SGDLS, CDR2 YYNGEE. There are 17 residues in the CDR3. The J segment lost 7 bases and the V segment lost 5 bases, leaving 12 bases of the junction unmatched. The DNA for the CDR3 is TGTGCCAGCAGTAGGGGGACAGGGGGCTCGCTGGGTGAAAAACTGTTTTTT. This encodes CASSRGTGGSLGEKLFF. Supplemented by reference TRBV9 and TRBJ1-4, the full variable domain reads DSGVTQTPKHLITATGQRVTLRCSPRSGDLSVYWYQQSLDQGLQFLIQYYNGEERAKGNILERFSAQQFPDLHSELNLSSLELGDSALYFCASSRGTGGSLGEKLFFGSGTQLSVL.

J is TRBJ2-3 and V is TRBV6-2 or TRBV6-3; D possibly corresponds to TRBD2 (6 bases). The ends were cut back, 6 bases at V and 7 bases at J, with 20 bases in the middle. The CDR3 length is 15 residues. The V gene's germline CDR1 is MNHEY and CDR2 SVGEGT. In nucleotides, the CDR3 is TGTGCCAGCAGCACCGGGACTCCCTTCGGAAATACGCAGTATTTT. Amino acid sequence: CASSTGTPFGNTQYF.

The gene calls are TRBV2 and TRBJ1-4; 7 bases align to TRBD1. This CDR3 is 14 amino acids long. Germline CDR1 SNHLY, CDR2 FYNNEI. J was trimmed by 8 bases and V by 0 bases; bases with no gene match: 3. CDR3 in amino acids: CASSEAGTVEKLFF. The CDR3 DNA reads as TGTGCCAGCAGTGAAGCTGGGACAGTGGAAAAACTGTTTTTT.

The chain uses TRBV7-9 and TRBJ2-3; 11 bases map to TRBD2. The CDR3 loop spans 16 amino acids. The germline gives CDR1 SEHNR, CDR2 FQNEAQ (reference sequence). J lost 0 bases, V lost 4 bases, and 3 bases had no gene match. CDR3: CASSSRTSGSTDTQYF. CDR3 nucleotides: TGTGCCAGCAGCTCCCGGACTAGCGGGAGCACAGATACGCAGTATTTT.

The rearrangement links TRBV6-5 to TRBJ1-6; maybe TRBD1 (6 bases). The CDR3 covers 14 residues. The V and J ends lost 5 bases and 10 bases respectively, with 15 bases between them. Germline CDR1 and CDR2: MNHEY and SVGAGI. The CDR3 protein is CASSTGTIGSPLHF. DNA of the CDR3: TGTGCCAGCAGTACCGGGACAATCGGCTCACCCCTCCACTTT.

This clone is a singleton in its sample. CDR3 nucleotides: TGTGCCAGCATCCTAGGAGGACAGGGACGTGAAAAACTGTTTTTT. As protein: CASILGGQGREKLFF. The rearrangement uses TRBV6-5 and TRBJ1-4; 8 nucleotides line up with TRBD1. Trimming removed 7 bases from V and 7 bases from J; junction bases left unmatched: 11. This CDR3 is 15 amino acids long. Germline V gene data show CDR1 as MNHEY and CDR2 as SVGAGI.

CDR3 sequence reads: CASSSEGAFGNTIYF. CDR3 bases: TGTGCCAGCAGCTCCGAGGGGGCCTTTGGAAACACCATATATTTT. This rearrangement joins TRBV7-8 to TRBJ1-3, with 7 bases fitting TRBD1. The CDR3 sequence is 15 residues long. Trimming took 4 bases from V and 3 from J; bases not matched to a gene: 6. CDR1 SGHVS and CDR2 FQNEAQ come from the germline V gene.

CDR3 in amino acids: CASSYGDRASEQYF. In DNA form, the CDR3 reads TGTGCCAGCAGTTACGGGGACAGGGCCTCTGAGCAGTACTTC. The chain joins TRBV6-5 to TRBJ2-7; 9 nucleotides align to TRBD1. J lost 7 bases, V lost 2 bases, and 6 bases had no gene match. The germline V gene encodes CDR1 MNHEY and CDR2 SVGAGI. This CDR3 comprises 14 residues.